This T cell receptor (beta chain) was sequenced for a study of blood T cell repertoires in COVID-19. Study information: Whether acute or convalescent, the COVID-19 samples came from the United States, Italy and Spain.

Some clones are missing from TCRdb's copy, which holds only in-frame ones; the method was immunoSEQ multiplex PCR. The sample records fewer than 120,000 clones, 76% being singletons. This clone was detected a few times. CDR1 and CDR2 from the germline V gene are MDHEN and SYDVKM. Trimming removed 5 bases from V and 2 bases from J; junction bases left unmatched: 3. The CDR3 extends over 15 amino acids. The material sequenced was peripheral blood. The clonotype originates from a woman at least 80 years old with acute or convalescent COVID-19. The V gene is TRBV28, the J gene TRBJ1-5; 10 positions agree with TRBD1. CDR3 coding DNA: TGTGCCAGCAGTACCGGGACAGGGGGCAATCAGCCCCAGCATTTT. Encoded protein: CASSTGTGGNQPQHF. The full variable domain, its missing parts supplied by reference TRBV28 and TRBJ1-5, is DVKVTQSSRYLVKRTGEKVFLECVQDMDHENMFWYRQDPGLGLRLIYFSYDVKMKEKGDIPEGYSVSREKKERFSLILESASTNQTSMYLCASSTGTGGNQPQHFGDGTRLSIL.